This T cell receptor beta chain was documented in a study of control samples from healthy donors and cancer patients. The CDR3 covers 15 residues. The protocol was immunoSEQ multiplex PCR, while the TCRdb copy is restricted to in-frame clones and leaves out a portion. The sample has under 150,000 clones, around 87% seen once; the top ten hold about 2.9%. Sequencing was done on a sample of blood. The genes are TRBV21-1 and TRBJ2-1; the D call TRBD2 from the table was never checked on the DNA. TRBV21-1 is tagged as a pseudogene. The clonotype was recovered from a man aged 60 to 69 in good health. The CDR3: CASGFPARGDNEQFF. The DNA for the CDR3 is TGTGCCAGCGGGTTCCCGGCCCGGGGGGACAATGAGCAGTTCTTC.